Presented here are 30 T cell receptor beta chains from one specimen sequenced in a study of control samples from healthy donors and cancer patients. Here immunoSEQ multiplex PCR was the method, and the copy in TCRdb shows in-frame clones only, minus some. The repertoire includes around 75,000 clones, approximately 87% of them detected once, and 25% to 35% sits in the top ten. The material sequenced was blood. The receptors derive from a man aged 50-60 years in good health.

In its sample, this clone was seen a few times. The chain is built from TRBV30 and TRBJ2-3; D perhaps matches TRBD1 (5 bases). The CDR3 consists of 14 residues. V shed 1 base and J shed 5 bases, with 13 bases lying between them. Germline CDR1 reads GTSNPN; CDR2 reads SVGIG (reference sequence). The CDR3 bases are TGTGCCTGGAGTGATTTGTCAGGGCTAGATACGCAGTATTTT. It translates to CAWSDLSGLDTQYF.

The chain recombines TRBV6-5 with TRBJ2-7; 13 bases align to TRBD2. The V gene's germline CDR1 is MNHEY and CDR2 SVGAGI. V lost 2 bases to trimming and J lost 0 bases; unmatched junction nucleotides: 1. The CDR3 spans 16 residues. The DNA of the CDR3 is TGTGCCAGCAGTTACGGGACTAGCGGGATCTCCTACGAGCAGTACTTC. Encoded protein: CASSYGTSGISYEQYF.

This clone was counted only a few times. J is TRBJ1-3 and V is TRBV7-2; the D is unclear. The germline V and J ends were trimmed by 5 bases and 1 base, with 12 bases remaining between them. This CDR3 has 15 amino acids. The germline gives CDR1 SGHTA, CDR2 FQGNSA. CDR3 nucleotides: TGTGCCAGCAGCCCCCCGGTCGGTTCTGGAAACACCATATATTTT. Its protein is CASSPPVGSGNTIYF.

This clone turned up a few times. The chain has TRBV27 and TRBJ2-3, with D tentatively TRBD1 (6 bases). The CDR3 is made up of 16 amino acids. Per the germline V gene, CDR1 is MNHEY and CDR2 is SMNVEV (reference sequence). Trimming left V 0 bases short and J 3 bases short, with 13 bases between. CDR3 protein: CASSLSWQGSTDTQYF. The DNA for the CDR3 is TGTGCCAGCAGTTTATCCTGGCAGGGGAGTACAGATACGCAGTATTTT.

The J gene is TRBJ2-5, the V gene TRBV5-4; D might be TRBD1 or TRBD2, each matching 5 bases. With 3 bases removed from V and 5 bases from J, the gap between germline ends came to 11 bases. The CDR3 contains 13 residues. The germline CDR1 and CDR2 sequences are SGHNT and YYREEE (reference sequence). The CDR3 DNA reads as TGTGCCAGCAGCTGGGGGATCAAGGAGACCCAGTACTTC. Its translation: CASSWGIKETQYF.

This clone was detected only a few times. V gene TRBV4-2 combines with J gene TRBJ1-5; possibly TRBD1 for D (5 bases). CDR3 size: 14 residues. V was cut by 6 bases and J by 2 bases, with 11 bases left in between. Germline CDR1 is LGHNA and CDR2 is YNFKEQ. The CDR3 DNA reads TGTGCCAGCAGGGGGACCTCCGGCAATCAGCCCCAGCATTTT. The encoded protein is CASRGTSGNQPQHF.

The V gene is TRBV19, the J gene TRBJ2-1; D might be TRBD2 (6 bases). Germline lookup yields CDR1 LNHDA and CDR2 SQIVND (reference sequence). V lost 9 bases, J lost 8 bases, and 23 bases lay in between. The CDR3 covers 15 residues. The CDR3 spells CARGVGEDRIDEQFF. The CDR3 DNA reads TGTGCCAGAGGAGTAGGGGAGGATCGGATAGATGAGCAGTTCTTC.

J is TRBJ2-7 and V is TRBV30; 8 nucleotides line up with TRBD1. Germline-derived CDR1 and CDR2 are GTSNPN and SVGIG (reference sequence). This CDR3 comprises 15 residues. J was trimmed by 3 bases and V by 5 bases; bases with no gene match: 12. The DNA of the CDR3 is TGTGCCTGGTTGGGCCGGGACAGGATTAGCTACGAGCAGTACTTC. Translating it yields CAWLGRDRISYEQYF.

This chain connects TRBV12-3 or TRBV12-4 to TRBJ1-6; 7 nucleotides match TRBD1. CDR3 length equals 13 residues. Unmatched junction bases numbered 2, after V lost 5 bases and J lost 7 bases. The CDR3 loop is CASSGTANSPLHF. For the CDR3, the DNA is TGTGCCAGCAGTGGGACAGCAAATTCACCCCTCCACTTT.

V and J are TRBV6-2 or TRBV6-3 and TRBJ1-5; D may be TRBD1 (5 bases). CDR1 is MNHEY and CDR2 is SVGEGT in the germline V gene. The CDR3 loop spans 16 amino acids. Trimming took 2 bases from V and 4 from J, leaving 15 bases between them. The CDR3 loop is CASSYRSGTLNQPQHF. CDR3 nucleotides: TGTGCCAGCAGTTACCGATCCGGGACCCTAAATCAGCCCCAGCATTTT.

The chain couples TRBV9 to TRBJ2-2; 11 positions match TRBD1. The CDR3 runs to 18 residues. Germline V gives CDR1 SGDLS, CDR2 YYNGEE. Germline trimming cut 4 bases from V and 3 bases from J; bases unmatched to any gene: 11. CDR3 in DNA: TGTGCCAGCAGCCCCTGGACAGGGGGCGCTCAGGACACCGGGGAGCTGTTTTTT. Amino acids: CASSPWTGGAQDTGELFF.

The chain links TRBV10-1 to TRBJ2-5; D not resolved. This CDR3 is built from 12 residues. CDR1 is WNHNN, CDR2 SYGVQD, per germline (reference sequence). V lost 7 bases, J lost 2 bases, and 8 bases lay in between. CDR3 nucleotide sequence: TGCGCCAGCACCCGATTACAAGAGACCCAGTACTTC. It translates to CASTRLQETQYF.

This clone has just one count. The rearrangement joins TRBV10-2 to TRBJ1-2, with 7 bases that match TRBD1. The CDR3 contains 14 residues. Germline assignment: CDR1 WSHSY and CDR2 SAAADI. V lost 7 bases to trimming and J lost 2 bases; unmatched junction nucleotides: 7. CDR3 DNA: TGCGCCAGCAAGTTGGGACAGCCGAACTATGGCTACACCTTC. Translating it yields CASKLGQPNYGYTF.

V and J are TRBV7-2 and TRBJ2-2; 9 bases match TRBD2. Germline V gene sequence: CDR1 SGHTA, CDR2 FQGNSA. The CDR3 consists of 17 residues. With V trimmed by 1 base and J by 6 bases, 9 bases remained unmatched. The CDR3 spells CASSLVGGRVGAGELFF. The CDR3 nucleotides are TGTGCCAGCAGCTTAGTAGGCGGGAGGGTAGGGGCCGGGGAGCTGTTTTTT.

V is TRBV5-5 and J is TRBJ2-6; a weak D match, TRBD1 (5 bases). The CDR3 consists of 14 residues. The germline V gene has CDR1 SGHKS and CDR2 YYEKEE (reference sequence). The V end lost 4 bases, the J end lost 13 bases, and 18 bases lay between the germline ends. The CDR3 coding sequence is TGTGCCAGCAGCCCTGTTTGGGGCCAAGGAGTCCTGACTTTC. This sequence encodes CASSPVWGQGVLTF.

The chain is built from TRBV7-2 and TRBJ1-4; possibly TRBD1 for D (5 bases). Between the trimmed V and J ends, which lost 1 base and 8 bases, there was a span of 11 bases. CDR1 SGHTA and CDR2 FQGNSA come from the germline V gene. This CDR3 is built from 14 residues. This CDR3 is CASSLDSKGEKLFF. The CDR3 nucleotides read TGTGCCAGCAGCTTAGACAGCAAGGGGGAAAAACTGTTTTTT.

The chain carries TRBV7-9 and TRBJ1-1, with D possibly matching TRBD1 (5 bases). There are 12 residues in the CDR3. In germline, CDR1 is SEHNR, CDR2 FQNEAQ (reference sequence). Trimming removed 4 bases at V and 8 bases at J, with 11 bases between. CDR3 protein: CASSSKRTEAFF. CDR3 nucleotides: TGTGCCAGCAGCTCCAAAAGGACAGAAGCTTTCTTT. The whole variable domain, remainder taken from reference TRBV7-9 and TRBJ1-1, is DTGVSQNPRHKITKRGQNVTFRCDPISEHNRLYWYRQTLGQGPEFLTYFQNEAQLEKSRLLSDRFSAERPKGSFSTLEIQRTEQGDSAMYLCASSSKRTEAFFGQGTRLTVV.

The chain has TRBV5-1 and TRBJ2-7; possibly TRBD1 or TRBD2 for D (5 bases each). CDR1 SGHRS and CDR2 YFSETQ come from the germline V gene. The CDR3 is 14 amino acids. Here the CDR3 reads CATAGALGSYEQYF. DNA of the CDR3: TGCGCTACGGCCGGGGCCCTGGGCTCCTACGAGCAGTACTTC.

This clone appeared once. The chain recombines TRBV7-2 with TRBJ1-2; the D gene is possibly TRBD1 (5 bases). V gave up 6 bases and J gave up 2 bases, with 13 bases separating them. Germline-derived CDR1 and CDR2 are SGHTA and FQGNSA. The CDR3 runs to 14 residues. CDR3 sequence: CASSYGTENYGYTF. CDR3 DNA: TGTGCCAGCAGTTATGGGACGGAAAACTATGGCTACACCTTC.

This chain joins TRBV7-2 and TRBJ1-2; D possibly corresponds to TRBD1 (5 bases). The CDR3 extends over 15 amino acids. V dropped 5 bases and J dropped 1 base, with 14 bases sitting between them. Germline-derived CDR1 and CDR2 are SGHTA and FQGNSA. The CDR3 sequence is CASSLRQLNNYGYTF. CDR3 coding DNA: TGTGCCAGCAGCCTTCGACAGCTAAATAACTATGGCTACACCTTC.

The rearrangement joins TRBV24-1 to TRBJ1-5; D gene uncertain. CDR1 KGHDR and CDR2 SFDVKD come from the germline V gene. V was shortened by 4 bases and J by 5 bases, with 11 bases between the two germline ends. The CDR3 is 14 residues long. Here the CDR3 reads CATSEGGLDQPQHF. The CDR3 DNA sequence: TGTGCCACCAGTGAGGGAGGGTTGGATCAGCCCCAGCATTTT.

V usage is TRBV3-1 (or the pseudogene TRBV3-2) and J usage is TRBJ2-1, with 14 bases that match TRBD2. Trimming removed 2 bases from V and 7 bases from J; junction bases left unmatched: 7. This CDR3 contains 17 residues. Germline CDR1 is LGHDT and CDR2 is YNNKEL (reference sequence). The CDR3 region has the DNA TGTGCCAGCAGCCAAACTCGACTAGCGGGGGGGGTTAATGAGCAGTTCTTC. This sequence encodes CASSQTRLAGGVNEQFF.

The genes are TRBV27 and TRBJ1-5; D possibly corresponds to TRBD1 (5 bases). From germline, CDR1 is MNHEY and CDR2 SMNVEV (reference sequence). Trimming shortened V by 2 bases and J by 4 bases, and 12 bases separated the two germline ends. The length of the CDR3 is 15 residues. The CDR3 coding sequence is TGTGCCAGCAGTTTACTGCAGGGTCTAAATCAGCCCCAGCATTTT. Protein product: CASSLLQGLNQPQHF.

The chain uses TRBV19 and TRBJ1-5; D might be TRBD1 (6 bases). The V end lost 3 bases, the J end lost 7 bases, and 16 bases lay between the germline ends. This CDR3 is 15 amino acids long. Germline V gives CDR1 LNHDA, CDR2 SQIVND (reference sequence). CDR3 bases: TGTGCCAGTAGTATTTTGATGGGGGCTCGGCAGCCCCAGCATTTT. Translating gives CASSILMGARQPQHF.

In its sample, this clone was seen a few times. The chain links TRBV7-3 to TRBJ1-2; tentative D call: TRBD1 (5 bases). V lost 5 bases and J lost 3, with 13 bases in between. The CDR3 sequence is 14 residues long. CDR1 and CDR2 from the germline V gene are SGHTA and FQGTGA. This chain's CDR3 is CASSPGRGDYGYTF. As DNA, the CDR3 is TGTGCCAGCAGCCCCGGGCGGGGGGACTATGGCTACACCTTC.

The rearrangement joins TRBV4-2 to TRBJ2-2, with a tentative D call TRBD1 (5 bases). CDR3 length equals 17 residues. The germline CDR1 and CDR2 sequences are LGHNA and YNFKEQ. V was pared by 0 bases and J by 8 bases, with 19 bases between. The CDR3 sequence: CASSQEVGPRLSGELFF. The CDR3 region has the DNA TGTGCCAGCAGCCAAGAGGTGGGGCCGCGGTTGTCAGGGGAGCTGTTTTTT.

This chain joins TRBV19 and TRBJ1-4, with TRBD1 identical over 9 bases. Germline CDR1 and CDR2: LNHDA and SQIVND (reference sequence). The CDR3 extends over 13 amino acids. The junction had 6 bases not matched to a gene; V was cut back by 8 bases and J by 8 bases. The CDR3 reads CASHRGLGEKLFF. The CDR3 bases are TGTGCCAGTCACAGGGGGCTAGGGGAAAAACTGTTTTTT.

The chain has TRBV27 and TRBJ1-2; 7 bases line up with TRBD1. Losses at the gene ends were 6 bases for V and 8 bases for J; bases not matched to a gene: 9. The CDR3 runs to 13 residues. Per germline, CDR1 MNHEY and CDR2 SMNVEV (reference sequence). CDR3 coding DNA: TGTGCCAGCAGAGGAAGGGGGCTAAACGGCTACACCTTC. Its protein product is CASRGRGLNGYTF.

The chain employs TRBV4-2 and TRBJ1-4; D might be TRBD1 (5 bases). The CDR3 runs 15 residues. With 0 bases removed from V and 7 bases from J, the gap between germline ends came to 12 bases. Germline CDR1 is LGHNA and CDR2 is YNFKEQ. In nucleotides, the CDR3 is TGTGCCAGCAGCCAAGATGGCAGGGAGGTTGAAAAACTGTTTTTT. As protein: CASSQDGREVEKLFF.

This chain joins TRBV4-2 and TRBJ1-4; D possibly corresponds to TRBD1 (6 bases). This CDR3 is 18 amino acids long. Germline CDR1 reads LGHNA; CDR2 reads YNFKEQ. V was shortened by 5 bases and J by 0 bases, with 19 bases between the two germline ends. DNA for the CDR3: TGTGCCAGCAGCAAACGAGGTGGACAGCGTTCAACTAATGAAAAACTGTTTTTT. Amino acid sequence: CASSKRGGQRSTNEKLFF.